A selection of T cell receptor beta chains follows, all from one sample in a study of cytomegalovirus exposure and HLA in healthy donors. Assay used: immunoSEQ multiplex PCR; TCRdb lists only in-frame clones, some missing. The data hold around 300,000 clones, with 70% to 90% observed a single time. Sequenced sample: PBMCs. The receptors come from a woman in her late teens or twenties in good health and CMV-seronegative. Both conserved end residues are part of each CDR3. A D gene is named only where the DNA matches it firmly. The size entry is marked missing in some rows and otherwise reads once, few, many or a size class.

>TRBV7-2|TRBJ2-4|-|-
TGTGCCAGCAGCTTAGAGGGAGTGAGAGAGAGGCTGGGAAACATTCAGTACTTC
CASSLEGVRERLGNIQYF
>TRBV5-6|TRBJ1-2|TRBD1|-
TGTGCCAGCAGCTCGACCGGGACAGGGGGCTATGGCTACACCTTC
CASSSTGTGGYGYTF
>TRBV18|TRBJ2-2|-|-
TGTGCCAGCTCACCCGACTATAATGCCGCGGAGCTGTTTTTT
CASSPDYNAAELFF
>TRBV20-1|TRBJ2-1|-|-
TGCAGTGGGGGGCCGTACAATGAGCAGTTCTTC
CSGGPYNEQFF
>TRBV6-5|TRBJ2-2|-|few
TGTGCCAGCAGTTACTCGGGGCAGACCGGGGAGCTGTTTTTT
CASSYSGQTGELFF
>TRBV7-3|TRBJ1-4|-|-
TGTGCCAGCAGCCAAGGAGCTAATGAAAAACTGTTTTTT
CASSQGANEKLFF
>TRBV2|TRBJ1-1|-|few
TGTGCCAGCAGTGCGCTAGGAGGGAACACTGAAGCTTTCTTT
CASSALGGNTEAFF
>TRBV5-4|TRBJ2-3|TRBD2|-
TGTGCCAGCAGTAATTTAGCGGGAGGTGCAGATACGCAGTATTTT
CASSNLAGGADTQYF
>TRBV4-3|TRBJ2-1|TRBD2|once
TGCGCCAGCAGCCAGGGCACTAGCGGATCCTACAATGAGCAGTTCTTC
CASSQGTSGSYNEQFF
>TRBV2|TRBJ2-1|-|-
TGTGCCAGCAGTGACCCATTCGGAGGAGTGGTAGCGGTTAGCTCCTACAATGAGCAGTTCTTC
CASSDPFGGVVAVSSYNEQFF
>TRBV29-1|TRBJ2-3|-|-
TGCAGCGTTGACGGGGGGCGCACAGATACGCAGTATTTT
CSVDGGRTDTQYF
>TRBV7-9|TRBJ2-4|TRBD2|-
TGTGCCAGCAGCGATAACAGACTAGCGGGATTCCCCTTC
CASSDNRLAGFPF
>TRBV15|TRBJ2-5|-|-
TGTGCCACCAGCAGAGATTTTAGCCCCATGAGAGGAGAGACCCAGTACTTC
CATSRDFSPMRGETQYF
>TRBV2|TRBJ2-5|TRBD2|-
TGTGCCAGCAGTGGTCCTAGCGGGAGGCGCGGGGAGACCCAGTACTTC
CASSGPSGRRGETQYF
>TRBV28|TRBJ1-4|-|-
TGTGCCAGCTGGGGGCCGTACAATGAAAAACTGTTTTTT
CASWGPYNEKLFF
>TRBV7-2|TRBJ1-1|-|-
TGTGCCAGCAGCACGTTAGGCATAGCATTGAACACTGAAGCTTTCTTT
CASSTLGIALNTEAFF
>TRBV30|TRBJ2-7|-|once
TGTGCCTGGAGTGTCGGCGGTCCCAGCTCCTACGAGCAGTACTTC
CAWSVGGPSSYEQYF
>TRBV13|TRBJ2-7|TRBD2|-
TGTGCCAGCAGCACAACTAGCGGACGCGAGCAGTACTTC
CASSTTSGREQYF
>TRBV30|TRBJ2-7|-|-
TGTGCCTGGACCTCTCAACAGGCCTACGAGCAGTACTTC
CAWTSQQAYEQYF
>TRBV7-3|TRBJ2-1|TRBD2|-
TGTGCCAGCAGCTCGCTCGGGACTAGCCGGGGGAAGTACAATGAGCAGTTCTTC
CASSSLGTSRGKYNEQFF
>TRBV11-1|TRBJ1-1|-|-
TGTGCCAGCAGGCCAGGGATTGGAAACACTGAAGCTTTCTTT
CASRPGIGNTEAFF
>TRBV18|TRBJ2-6|TRBD1|-
TGTGCCAGCTCACCAAGACAGGGATATGGGGCCAACGTCCTGACTTTC
CASSPRQGYGANVLTF
>TRBV7-2|TRBJ2-7|-|-
TGTGCCAGCAGCTTAACCCAGGGTCCCTACGAGCAGTACTTC
CASSLTQGPYEQYF
>TRBV6-5|TRBJ1-3|-|-
TGTGCCAGCAGCAAACCGGGAGGAAACACCATATATTTT
CASSKPGGNTIYF
>TRBV6-8|TRBJ1-1|TRBD1|once
TGTGCCAGCAGTACCCCGGACAGGGTGGACACTGAAGCTTTCTTT
CASSTPDRVDTEAFF
>TRBV5-1|TRBJ1-1|-|-
TGCGCCAGCAGCTGGCAGGTGGAAAACACTGAAGCTTTCTTT
CASSWQVENTEAFF
>TRBV5-1|TRBJ2-2|TRBD1|-
TGCGCCAGCCGCCCCGGGACAGGGGGCACCGGGGAGCTGTTTTTT
CASRPGTGGTGELFF
>TRBV4-1|TRBJ2-7|TRBD2|-
TGCGCCAGCAGCCAAGATCTTTCAAGCGGGAACTACGAGCAGTACTTC
CASSQDLSSGNYEQYF
>TRBV5-1|TRBJ2-1|-|-
TGCGCCAGCAGCTTGTTGGACAGCCCCTACAATGAGCAGTTCTTC
CASSLLDSPYNEQFF
>TRBV29-1|TRBJ1-2|-|-
TGCAGCGGTAGGGACTCCTATGGCTACACCTTC
CSGRDSYGYTF
>TRBV6-6|TRBJ2-1|TRBD2|-
TGTGCCAGCAGTTACCCCCCTAGCGGGGTTGAGCAGTTCTTC
CASSYPPSGVEQFF
>TRBV2|TRBJ2-7|TRBD1|-
TGTGCCGTCGGGACAGGGGGACCTTACGAGCAGTACTTC
CAVGTGGPYEQYF
>TRBV10-3|TRBJ2-2|TRBD2|-
TGTGCCATCAGTGTTGGAGCGGGAACGAACACCGGGGAGCTGTTTTTT
CAISVGAGTNTGELFF
>TRBV2|TRBJ1-5|-|-
TGTGCCAGCAGTGAAGCGGCGCGGAGATCCTATAGCAATCAGCCCCAGCATTTT
CASSEAARRSYSNQPQHF
>TRBV27|TRBJ2-7|-|-
TGTGCCAGCAGTTTCGGGGGACCAGAGCAGTACTTC
CASSFGGPEQYF
>TRBV5-5|TRBJ1-2|-|once
TGTGCCAGCAGCTTGGGGACTGTCAATGGCTACACCTTC
CASSLGTVNGYTF
>TRBV7-2|TRBJ2-7|-|-
TGTGCCAGCAGCTTATTAACTAGCCTCCCCTACGAGCAGTACTTC
CASSLLTSLPYEQYF
>TRBV28|TRBJ1-2|-|-
TGTGCCAGCAGTTCCCATCGATCAGCGGGGTTCGGCTACACCTTC
CASSSHRSAGFGYTF
>TRBV6-5|TRBJ2-7|-|-
TGTGCCAGCATGACAGATCACGGCGCATACGAGCAGTACTTC
CASMTDHGAYEQYF
>TRBV7-3|TRBJ1-1|-|once
TGTGCCAGCAGCTTCCAGGGTGCGGACACTGAAGCTTTCTTT
CASSFQGADTEAFF